One sample yielded the 8 T cell receptor beta chains listed below, sequenced in a study of cytomegalovirus exposure and HLA in healthy donors. Use of 60 Vbeta and 13 Jbeta primers characterized the PCR. The repertoire was sequenced with immunoSEQ multiplex PCR; TCRdb's copy has only in-frame clones and lacks some. The sample carries about 160,000 clones, more than 80% recorded once. Sequencing was performed on PBMCs. These receptors all come from a young woman in good health and CMV-seronegative.

This clone came up once. This sequence joins TRBV5-1 and TRBJ2-7, with 7 bases identical to TRBD2. This CDR3 has 16 amino acids. The trim removed 4 bases at V and 2 bases at J, leaving 12 bases unmatched. Germline V gene sequence: CDR1 SGHRS, CDR2 YFSETQ. In DNA, the CDR3 is TGCGCCAGCAGCCCCACCATTAGCGGGCCTGCCTACGAGCAGTACTTC. As protein: CASSPTISGPAYEQYF.

The chain joins TRBV6-5 to TRBJ1-2; the match to TRBD1 covers 8 bases. This CDR3 has 15 residues. V lost 6 bases to trimming and J lost 6 bases; unmatched junction nucleotides: 12. The germline V gene encodes CDR1 MNHEY and CDR2 SVGAGI. CDR3 bases: TGTGCCAGCAGAACCGACAGGGGCTCGGCGAATGGCTACACCTTC. Translating it yields CASRTDRGSANGYTF.

The chain has TRBV15 and TRBJ2-5; a weak D match, TRBD2 (6 bases). Germline values: CDR1 LNHNV, CDR2 YYDKDF (reference sequence). The CDR3 is made up of 17 amino acids. The ends were cut back, 4 bases at V and 5 bases at J, with 23 bases in the middle. The CDR3 coding sequence is TGTGCCACCAGCAAAAAATGGCCTGAGGGGAGGAGGGAGACCCAGTACTTC. Translating it yields CATSKKWPEGRRETQYF.

The CDR3 nucleotides read TGTGCCAGCAGTCCCCAGGGGTTTCTTAACAATGAGCAGTTCTTC. It specifies CASSPQGFLNNEQFF. The J gene is TRBJ2-1, the V gene TRBV28; D is perhaps TRBD1 (6 bases). The CDR3 has 15 amino acids. V shed 5 bases and J shed 5 bases, with 16 bases lying between them. CDR1 MDHEN and CDR2 SYDVKM come from the germline V gene.

The rearrangement joins TRBV5-1 to TRBJ1-2; 7 nucleotides match TRBD1. This CDR3 comprises 15 residues. CDR1 and CDR2 (germline): SGHRS, YFSETQ. V trimming: 4 bases; J trimming: 9 bases; junction bases outside the gene matches: 15. CDR3 sequence: CASSLGSTGSESYTF. The CDR3 DNA is TGCGCCAGCAGCCTCGGATCGACAGGGTCGGAAAGCTACACCTTC.

This clone was observed a single time. The chain joins TRBV7-9 to TRBJ1-3, with D perhaps matching TRBD1 (5 bases). The V end was cut by 5 bases, the J end by 0 bases, with 8 bases between. The CDR3 extends over 14 amino acids. Per germline, CDR1 SEHNR and CDR2 FQNEAQ (reference sequence). CDR3 sequence: CASSLRGSGNTIYF. The CDR3 DNA follows: TGTGCCAGCAGCCTAAGGGGCTCTGGAAACACCATATATTTT.

The gene calls are TRBV11-2 and TRBJ2-5; 9 bases map to TRBD1. With V trimmed by 1 base and J by 5 bases, 5 bases remained unmatched. CDR3 length: 15 residues. Germline-derived CDR1 and CDR2 are SGHAT and FQNNGV. CDR3 in amino acids: CASSLGTGVGETQYF. DNA of the CDR3: TGTGCCAGCAGCTTAGGGACAGGGGTTGGCGAGACCCAGTACTTC.

This clone appeared a few times. The genes are TRBV28 and TRBJ1-1; D not certain. The V end lost 3 bases, the J end lost 6 bases, and 17 bases lay between the germline ends. This CDR3 spans 15 amino acids. The germline V gene encodes CDR1 MDHEN and CDR2 SYDVKM. CDR3 nucleotide sequence: TGTGCCAGCAGTTTCCACCGGACTGTGGTCCCTGAAGCTTTCTTT. Residues: CASSFHRTVVPEAFF.